A single sample gave rise to the 2 T cell receptor beta chains below, sequenced in a study of blood T cell repertoires in COVID-19. Assay: immunoSEQ multiplex PCR; the TCRdb copy retains only in-frame clones and omits some. The table has 120,000 or so clones, approximately 83% seen once. The sample taken for sequencing was peripheral blood. The receptor source for this set is a man aged 80 or over with active or convalescent COVID-19.

The chain couples TRBV7-2 to TRBJ2-1; D perhaps matches TRBD2 (7 bases). Germline loops: CDR1 SGHTA, CDR2 FQGNSA. The CDR3 has 15 amino acids. Trimming took off 1 base at V and 5 bases at J, with 12 bases between the two ends. The CDR3 reads CASSLVGGGHNEQFF. The CDR3 DNA is TGTGCCAGCAGCTTAGTGGGAGGGGGGCACAATGAGCAGTTCTTC. Based on the CDR3 plus reference TRBV7-2 and TRBJ2-1, the full variable domain is GAGVSQSPSNKVTEKGKDVELRCDPISGHTALYWYRQSLGQGLEFLIYFQGNSAPDKSGLPSDRFSAERTGGSVSTLTIQRTQQEDSAVYLCASSLVGGGHNEQFFGPGTRLTVL.

The J gene is TRBJ2-5, the V gene TRBV4-1; D is ambiguous. Germline V gene sequence: CDR1 MGHRA, CDR2 YSYEKL. This CDR3 is 14 amino acids long. V gave up 0 bases and J gave up 2 bases, with 7 bases separating them. The CDR3 reads CASSQDISQETQYF. The CDR3 bases are TGCGCCAGCAGCCAAGATATCAGTCAAGAGACCCAGTACTTC.